Sequencing of this T cell receptor beta chain was carried out in a study of CD8 T cells in ankylosing spondylitis. Whole-study findings and limits: From matched ankylosing spondylitis synovial fluid, disease-linked clones were reportedly recovered at significantly enriched levels.

This clonotype was found many times. The antigen is unknown. TCRdb reprocessed the 5' RACE reads via MiXCR and lists one record per CDR3 protein. The table lists some 300,000 distinct CDR3 sequences, more than 20% of them singletons. The CDR3 runs 13 residues. CDR1 is SQVTM and CDR2 is ANQGSEA in the germline V gene. V gave up 7 bases and J gave up 2 bases, with 15 bases separating them. The receptor comes from a female donor with ankylosing spondylitis or in good health (not recorded which). The sample was blood, either unsorted or a sorted T cell fraction (not recorded which). This sequence joins TRBV29-1 and TRBJ2-7, with D possibly TRBD1 on 6 matching bases. In DNA, the CDR3 is TGCAGCGCAAGGACAGTGCCTACCTACGAGCAGTACTTC. The encoded protein is CSARTVPTYEQYF.